These T cell receptor beta chains were read from a single sample in a study of CD8+CD57+ T cells in acquired aplastic anemia. TCRdb re-called the reads with MiXCR, one entry per CDR3 protein. This table holds 35,000 to 45,000 distinct CDR3 sequences, about 70% found once. Sequenced input: sorted CD4+, CD8+, or CD8+CD57+ T cells (not recorded which) from PBMCs. The receptors derive from a human donor in good health, serving as a control. The conserved cysteine and the conserved F or W are not part of the CDR3 here.

J gene | V gene | CDR3 protein
TRBJ1-6 | TRBV25-1 | ASSSTGESSPLH
TRBJ1-1 | TRBV2 | ASSHRSLMNTEAF
TRBJ2-1 | TRBV6-2/TRBV6-3 | ASRGQLEQF
TRBJ2-7 | TRBV15 | ATSRVMGAGGFYEQY
TRBJ2-3 | TRBV29-1 | SVGTGVETDTQY
TRBJ1-2 | TRBV29-1 | SVDYVTDDYGYT
TRBJ1-6 | TRBV27 | ASSWQGPSGGGLNSPLH
TRBJ1-2 | TRBV11-1 | ASSRPQGFANYGYT
TRBJ2-3 | TRBV6-4 | ASSASSTGTDTQY
TRBJ2-1 | TRBV9 | ASSVGDRVNEQF
TRBJ1-1 | TRBV29-1 | SVEVGTTATMNTEAL
TRBJ1-5 | TRBV15 | ATSSPPQTGPAQPQH
- | TRBV25-1 | ASSGLNEQY
TRBJ1-1 | TRBV20-1 | SARQDRNTEAF
TRBJ2-2 | TRBV20-1 | SASAGILTGEPF
TRBJ2-1 | TRBV6-5 | ASSWTSSLSEQF
TRBJ1-4 | TRBV29-1 | SVWTGGGEKLF
TRBJ1-6 | TRBV11-1 | ASSLAPGLKGSPLH
TRBJ2-1 | TRBV4-1 | ASSQDPSSYNEQF
TRBJ2-7 | TRBV25-1 | ASSESRASYEQY
TRBJ2-2 | TRBV11-2 | ASSLIPGQSTGELF
TRBJ1-2 | TRBV18 | ASSPGQGAYGYT
TRBJ2-1 | TRBV29-1 | SLTGTVSYNEQF
TRBJ2-7 | TRBV10-3 | AIAGVGSYEQY
TRBJ1-1 | TRBV19 | ASSIGRGDTEAF
TRBJ2-7 | TRBV19 | ASSIGQGDEQY
TRBJ1-2 | TRBV10-3 | AISSGNGYT
TRBJ2-3 | TRBV7-2 | ASSQTSGASDTQY
TRBJ2-7 | TRBV9 | ASSVGGGTSYEQY
TRBJ1-6 | TRBV5-6 | ASSSGQPNSPLH
TRBJ1-6 | TRBV2 | ASMGWRDSPLH
TRBJ1-2 | TRBV29-1 | SVRTGDGYT
TRBJ2-3 | TRBV9 | ASSVSNRDSAGTDTQY
TRBJ2-7 | TRBV10-2 | ASNAGTGVSYEQY
TRBJ1-2 | TRBV24-1 | ATSDNEEGAHGYT
TRBJ2-7 | TRBV10-3 | AISETGTMSYEQY
TRBJ1-1 | TRBV7-6 | ASSMGQGNTEAF
TRBJ2-7 | TRBV6-2/TRBV6-3 | ASSFGNPSEQY